The T cell receptor beta chain under discussion was sequenced for a study of cytomegalovirus exposure and HLA in healthy donors. Findings and limits, study-wide: Presence/absence analyses treated sequencing depth as roughly uniform across donors.

In the PCR, 60 Vbeta and 13 Jbeta primers were used. The protocol was immunoSEQ multiplex PCR, while the TCRdb copy is restricted to in-frame clones and leaves out a portion. Of about 150,000 clones listed, about 74% were seen once; the top ten hold roughly 4%. Of note for this clone: Its antigen is not known.

CDR3 length: 13 residues. The V end was cut by 2 bases, the J end by 5 bases, with 9 bases between. Germline V gene data show CDR1 as LGHNT and CDR2 as FRNRAP. The material sequenced was PBMCs. The clonotype was recovered from a woman in her forties in good health and CMV-seronegative. The chain joins TRBV12-5 to TRBJ2-5, with no clear D. The CDR3: CASGLSGWETQYF. The CDR3 region has the DNA TGTGCTAGTGGTTTGTCGGGTTGGGAGACCCAGTACTTC.